Listed below are T cell receptor beta chains from one sample, sequenced in a study of regulatory T cells in long-lasting Graves disease. A single record per CDR3 protein comes from TCRdb applying MiXCR to the multiplex PCR reads. This table has about 340,000 distinct CDR3 sequences, less than 20% appearing once. This specimen was peripheral blood mononuclear cells (PBMCs), taken when the disease was refractory, from a patient treated with antithyroid drugs. The receptors were gathered from a female donor with Graves disease. Both conserved end residues are part of each CDR3. A D gene is named only where the DNA matches it firmly. A clone size is listed for some rows: how often the clone was seen (once, few, many), or a class if it is expanded.

DNA,CDR3,D,size,V,J
TGTGCCACCGTGGGACAGGGTGGGATCACTGAAGCTTTCTTT,CATVGQGGITEAFF,TRBD1,-,TRBV24-1,TRBJ1-1
TGTGCCAGCAGTGGCAAGGGACTCTCCTACGAGCAGTACTTC,CASSGKGLSYEQYF,-,few,TRBV25-1,TRBJ2-7
TGTGCCAGCAGTCCCTCCGTGGGTAGGTATAGCAATCAGCCCCAGCATTTT,CASSPSVGRYSNQPQHF,-,many,TRBV6-1,TRBJ1-5
TGTGCCAGCAGGGGGCCTGGGCCCGGGGGCATTTATAGCAATCAGCCCCAGCATTTT,CASRGPGPGGIYSNQPQHF,-,many,TRBV2,TRBJ1-5
TGTGCCAGCACTCCGACGGTAGCGGGGGGCTACGAGCAGTACTTC,CASTPTVAGGYEQYF,TRBD2,-,TRBV7-9,TRBJ2-7
TGTGCCAGCAGCGCGGACAGGCGGGGTTCACCCCTCCACTTT,CASSADRRGSPLHF,TRBD1,few,TRBV7-2,TRBJ1-6
TGTGCTAGTGGTTTGGTACAATGGACCCTCGTGCCGTCCACCAGCTCCTATAATTCACCCCTCCACTTT,CASGLVQWTLVPSTSSYNSPLHF,-,-,TRBV12-5,TRBJ1-6
TGTGCCAGCAGTTACTCACTAGTGGACCCAGATACGCAGTATTTT,CASSYSLVDPDTQYF,-,-,TRBV6-5,TRBJ2-3
TGTGCCAGCAGTTTGACAGGGGAGCATGTGGAGACCCAGTACTTC,CASSLTGEHVETQYF,TRBD1,many,TRBV28,TRBJ2-5
TGCAGTGCTAGAGATTTAGACCGGGCCCTAGGGGATCAGCCCCAGCATTTT,CSARDLDRALGDQPQHF,-,few,TRBV20-1,TRBJ1-5
TGTGCCAGCAGTTTCTCACAGGGGCTGGGCTACGAGCAGTACTTC,CASSFSQGLGYEQYF,TRBD1,many,TRBV12-3/TRBV12-4,TRBJ2-7
TGTGCCAGTAGGAAGGGTGGCTCCTACAATGAGCAGTACTTC,CASRKGGSYNEQYF,-,-,TRBV19,TRBJ2-7